The 3 T cell receptor beta chains listed next were all sequenced from one sample in a study of T cell changes during pregnancy in multiple sclerosis. TCRdb's copy holds only in-frame clones and misses some; the assay was immunoSEQ multiplex PCR. The sample has about 38,000 clones; 75% to 95% are singletons. This sample comprised CD8+ T cells from peripheral blood mononuclear cells, obtained after pregnancy. Source of these receptors: a female donor with multiple sclerosis, enrolled in a pregnancy study.

This clone was detected only a few times. This chain uses TRBV6-5 with TRBJ1-1, with 7 bases lining up with TRBD1. V dropped 0 bases and J dropped 1; count of bases not matched to a gene: 2. The CDR3 sequence is 15 residues long. Germline CDR1 is MNHEY and CDR2 is SVGAGI. The CDR3 loop is CASSYSRTGNTEAFF. The CDR3 coding sequence is TGTGCCAGCAGTTACTCTAGGACAGGGAACACTGAAGCTTTCTTT.

The rearrangement uses TRBV7-9 and TRBJ2-4; perhaps TRBD2 as D (6 bases). Germline loops: CDR1 SEHNR, CDR2 FQNEAQ (reference sequence). The CDR3 covers 16 residues. V lost 4 bases to trimming and J lost 0 bases, with 13 bases between them. The CDR3 region has the DNA TGTGCCAGCAGCTCAGCATCTAGCGCAGCCAAAAACATTCAGTACTTC. It is translated as CASSSASSAAKNIQYF.

A single count supports this clone. This chain uses TRBV27 with TRBJ2-1; TRBD2 aligns across 9 bases. The CDR3 sequence is 16 residues long. V lost 4 bases, J lost 10 bases, and 14 bases stayed unmatched. Germline V lookup: CDR1 MNHEY, CDR2 SMNVEV (reference sequence). Here the CDR3 reads CASSSPGAGGPGEQFF. The CDR3 DNA sequence: TGTGCCAGCAGTTCCCCCGGCGCGGGAGGGCCGGGGGAGCAGTTCTTC.